This T cell receptor (beta chain) came from a study of blood T cell repertoires in COVID-19. About the study: The study drew acute and convalescent COVID-19 samples from the United States, Italy and Spain.

The assay was immunoSEQ multiplex PCR, and TCRdb's table has in-frame clones only and misses some. The sample contains some 40,000 clones, about 82% of which appear only once. CDR1 and CDR2 from the germline V gene are ENHRY and SYGVKD. The CDR3 runs to 15 residues. With V trimmed by 5 bases and J by 4 bases, 5 bases remained unmatched. The sample taken for sequencing was peripheral blood. This sequence joins TRBV10-3 and TRBJ1-4; 9 bases agree with TRBD1. The TCR originated in a man aged 60-69 years in a cohort sampled during active COVID-19. The CDR3 nucleotides read TGTGCCATCAGTAATGACAGGGGGGTTAATGAAAAACTGTTTTTT. Protein product: CAISNDRGVNEKLFF.